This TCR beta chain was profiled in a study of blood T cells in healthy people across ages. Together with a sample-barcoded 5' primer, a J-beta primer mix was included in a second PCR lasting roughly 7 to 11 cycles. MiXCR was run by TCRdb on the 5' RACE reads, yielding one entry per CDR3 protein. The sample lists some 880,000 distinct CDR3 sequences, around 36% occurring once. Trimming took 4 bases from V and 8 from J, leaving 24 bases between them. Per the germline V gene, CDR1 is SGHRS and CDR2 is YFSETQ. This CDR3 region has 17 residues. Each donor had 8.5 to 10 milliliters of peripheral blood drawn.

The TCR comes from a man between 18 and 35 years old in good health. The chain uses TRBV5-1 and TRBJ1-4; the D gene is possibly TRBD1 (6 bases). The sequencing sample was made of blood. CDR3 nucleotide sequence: TGCGCCAGCAGCCCGGAACGGGACATGGGAGGGTACGAAAAACTGTTTTTT. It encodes CASSPERDMGGYEKLFF. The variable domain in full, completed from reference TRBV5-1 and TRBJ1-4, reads KAGVTQTPRYLIKTRGQQVTLSCSPISGHRSVSWYQQTPGQGLQFLFEYFSETQRNKGNFPGRFSGRQFSNSRSEMNVSTLELGDSALYLCASSPERDMGGYEKLFFGSGTQLSVL.